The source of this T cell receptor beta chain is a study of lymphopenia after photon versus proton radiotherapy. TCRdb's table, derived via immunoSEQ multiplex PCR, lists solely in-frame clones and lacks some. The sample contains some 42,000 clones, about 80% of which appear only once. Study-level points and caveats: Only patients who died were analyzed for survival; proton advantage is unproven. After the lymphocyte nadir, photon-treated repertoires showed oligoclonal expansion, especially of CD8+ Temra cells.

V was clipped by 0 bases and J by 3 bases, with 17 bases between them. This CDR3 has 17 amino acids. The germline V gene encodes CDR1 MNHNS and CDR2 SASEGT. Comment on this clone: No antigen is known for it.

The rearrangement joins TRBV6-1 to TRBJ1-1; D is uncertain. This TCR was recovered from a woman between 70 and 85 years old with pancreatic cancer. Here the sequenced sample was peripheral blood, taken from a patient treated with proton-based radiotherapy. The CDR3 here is CASSEARRLNGYTEAFF. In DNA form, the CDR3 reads TGTGCCAGCAGTGAAGCGCGACGGCTAAATGGGTACACTGAAGCTTTCTTT.